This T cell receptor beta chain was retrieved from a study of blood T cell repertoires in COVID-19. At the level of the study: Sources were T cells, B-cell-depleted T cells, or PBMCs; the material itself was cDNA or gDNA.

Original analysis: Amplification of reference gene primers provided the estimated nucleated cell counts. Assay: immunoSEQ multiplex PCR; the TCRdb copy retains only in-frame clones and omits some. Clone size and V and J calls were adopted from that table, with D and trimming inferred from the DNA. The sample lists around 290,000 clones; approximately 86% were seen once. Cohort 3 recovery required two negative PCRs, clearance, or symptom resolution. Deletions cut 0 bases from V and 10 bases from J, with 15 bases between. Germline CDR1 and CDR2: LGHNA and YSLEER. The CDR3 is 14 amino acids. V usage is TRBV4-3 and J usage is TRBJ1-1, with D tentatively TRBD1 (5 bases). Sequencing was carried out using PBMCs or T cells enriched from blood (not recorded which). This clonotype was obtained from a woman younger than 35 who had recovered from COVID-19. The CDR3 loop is CASSQDSGQGVAFF. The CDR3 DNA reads TGCGCCAGCAGCCAAGATTCAGGACAAGGGGTAGCTTTCTTT.